The clone carrying this TCR beta chain was seen more than once but under ten times. The table came from immunoSEQ multiplex PCR; TCRdb's copy has only in-frame clones and leaves some out. The table has 90,000 to 130,000 clones, approximately 82% seen once; the top ten hold about 3.8%. This specimen comes from a study of blood T cell repertoires in COVID-19. Germline CDR1 reads SGHVS; CDR2 reads FNYEAQ. CDR3 length: 18 residues. Trimming left V 4 bases short and J 0 bases short, with 19 bases between. The rearrangement joins TRBV7-6 to TRBJ1-5, with D possibly being TRBD1 (5 bases). Sequencing input: peripheral blood. The sequence derives from a woman older than 75 with acute or convalescent COVID-19. CDR3 sequence reads: CASSSAQAGQASNQPQHF. For the CDR3, the DNA is TGTGCCAGCAGCTCTGCCCAGGCAGGGCAGGCTAGCAATCAGCCCCAGCATTTT.